The present entry profiles one T cell receptor beta chain with its context. Its antigen remains unidentified. PCR was performed using 60 Vbeta and 13 Jbeta primers. Here immunoSEQ multiplex PCR was the method, and the copy in TCRdb shows in-frame clones only, minus some. The sample includes 100,000 or so clones, about 74% of them seen just once. This entry belongs to a study of cytomegalovirus exposure and HLA in healthy donors. For the study at large: Among the approximately 400 donors who were genotyped, 81% fell in the genetic ancestry cluster that is associated with self-reported Caucasian donors. Points from the study as a whole: For cytomegalovirus status, the classifier reportedly gave diagnoses with high specificity and sensitivity. The authors listed 150 to 200 TCR beta chains as cytomegalovirus-associated. With later analysis, a missense DCLRE1C variant became linked to TCR beta V- and J-gene trimming.

Between the trimmed V and J ends, which lost 1 base and 5 bases, there was a span of 11 bases. Germline loops: CDR1 SGHAT, CDR2 FQNNGV. CDR3 length equals 14 residues. The TCR originated in a woman between 18 and 29 years old in good health and CMV-seropositive. The sequencing input was PBMCs. The chain uses TRBV11-2 and TRBJ1-2, with D maybe TRBD1 (5 bases). The CDR3 here is CASSLGPTDYGYTF. The CDR3 DNA sequence: TGTGCCAGCAGCTTAGGTCCGACAGATTATGGCTACACCTTC.